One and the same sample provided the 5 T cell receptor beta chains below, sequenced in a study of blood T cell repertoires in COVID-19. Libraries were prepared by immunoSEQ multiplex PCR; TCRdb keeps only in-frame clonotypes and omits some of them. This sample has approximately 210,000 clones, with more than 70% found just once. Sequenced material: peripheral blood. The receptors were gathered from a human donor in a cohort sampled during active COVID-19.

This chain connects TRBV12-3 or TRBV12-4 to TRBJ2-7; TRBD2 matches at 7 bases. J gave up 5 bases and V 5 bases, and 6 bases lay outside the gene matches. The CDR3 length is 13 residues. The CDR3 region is CASSIGTTNEQYF. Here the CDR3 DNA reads TGTGCCAGCAGTATCGGGACTACAAACGAGCAGTACTTC.

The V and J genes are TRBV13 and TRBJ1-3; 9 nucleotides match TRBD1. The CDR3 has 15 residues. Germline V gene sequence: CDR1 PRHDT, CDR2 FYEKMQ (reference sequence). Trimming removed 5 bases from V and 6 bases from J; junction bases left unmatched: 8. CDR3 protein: CASSGGTGRENTIYF. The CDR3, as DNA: TGTGCCAGCAGCGGAGGGACAGGGAGGGAAAACACCATATATTTT. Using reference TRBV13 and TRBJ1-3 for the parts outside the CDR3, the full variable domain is AAGVIQSPRHLIKEKRETATLKCYPIPRHDTVYWYQQGPGQDPQFLISFYEKMQSDKGSIPDRFSAQQFSDYHSELNMSSLELGDSALYFCASSGGTGRENTIYFGEGSWLTVV.

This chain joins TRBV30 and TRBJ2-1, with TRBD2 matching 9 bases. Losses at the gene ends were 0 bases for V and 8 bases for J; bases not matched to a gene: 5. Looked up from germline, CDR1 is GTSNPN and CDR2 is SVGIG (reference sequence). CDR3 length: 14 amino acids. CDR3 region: CAWSVRLAEDEQFF. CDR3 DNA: TGTGCCTGGAGTGTACGACTAGCGGAAGATGAGCAGTTCTTC.

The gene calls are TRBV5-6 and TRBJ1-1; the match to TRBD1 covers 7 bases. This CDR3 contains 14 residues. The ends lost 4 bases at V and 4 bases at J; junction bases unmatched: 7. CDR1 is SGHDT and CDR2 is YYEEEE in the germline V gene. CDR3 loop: CASSASRGSTEAFF. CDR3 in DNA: TGTGCCAGCAGCGCCTCCAGGGGGAGCACTGAAGCTTTCTTT.

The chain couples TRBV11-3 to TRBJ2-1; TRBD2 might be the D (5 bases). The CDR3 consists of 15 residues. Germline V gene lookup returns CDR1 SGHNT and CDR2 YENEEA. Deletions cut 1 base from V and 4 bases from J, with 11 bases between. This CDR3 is CASSLAGTKYNEQFF. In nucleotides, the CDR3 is TGTGCCAGCAGCTTAGCGGGAACGAAATACAATGAGCAGTTCTTC.